This T cell receptor beta chain stems from a study of CD8 T cells in Susac syndrome. This CDR3 has 15 amino acids. The V and J ends lost 1 base and 0 bases, in that order; junction bases with no gene match: 5. Looked up from germline, CDR1 is GTSNPN and CDR2 is SVGIG (reference sequence). Reverse transcription used roughly 0.45 to 1 ug RNA and random hexamers. It was immunoSEQ multiplex PCR that amplified TCR beta CDR3 across 54 Vbeta and 13 Jbeta. Each CDR3 protein is one row after TCRdb ran MiXCR on the immunoSEQ multiplex PCR reads. The sample lists fewer than 150,000 distinct CDR3 sequences, 85% to 95% occurring once. The study's findings and limits: The study admitted that it had a relatively small number of individuals in its TCR sequencing and HLA analysis.

Each multiple sclerosis control was a treatment-naive patient with relapsing-remitting disease that was either stable or active. Bulk CD8+ and CD4+ cells came from magnetic negative isolation; CD8+ TEMRA by FACS. About this clonotype: Its antigen remains unidentified.

This receptor was identified in a human donor with multiple sclerosis. The sequenced material came from CD4+ T cells from PBMCs. The chain joins TRBV30 to TRBJ2-5; 7 bases align to TRBD2. The CDR3 bases are TGTGCCTGGAGTGGGGGGAGGGAGTACCAAGAGACCCAGTACTTC. Protein: CAWSGGREYQETQYF.